This TCR beta chain stems from a study of cytomegalovirus exposure and HLA in healthy donors. Study-wide points: The likely origin of a cluster of highly shared sequence variants was a sequencing artifact. The authors later found TCR association rates varying by HLA locus, with DRB1 most and HLA-C fewest.

Primers: 60 Vbeta forward and 13 Jbeta reverse. The assay was immunoSEQ multiplex PCR, and TCRdb's table has in-frame clones only and misses some. Among approximately 140,000 clones listed, around 82% were seen once. Donors showed nominal health when sampled, although they likely had unrecorded immune exposures. With respect to this clone: Its antigen is still unknown.

The sequence was collected from a man between 18 and 35 years old in good health and CMV-seropositive. Sequenced input: PBMCs.

The CDR3 loop is CASRTVRESYNEQFF. In DNA form, the CDR3 reads TGCGCCAGCCGCACGGTGCGGGAGTCCTACAATGAGCAGTTCTTC. The V gene is TRBV4-1, the J gene TRBJ2-1; 7 bases map to TRBD2. The CDR3 sequence is 15 residues long. Trimming at V came to 8 bases and at J to 1 base, leaving 8 bases not matched to a gene. Germline V gene data show CDR1 as MGHRA and CDR2 as YSYEKL.